A single T cell receptor (beta chain) is shown here with its context. The data were taken from a study of cytomegalovirus exposure and HLA in healthy donors. PCR involved 60 Vbeta and 13 Jbeta primers. Libraries were prepared by immunoSEQ multiplex PCR; TCRdb keeps only in-frame clonotypes and omits some of them. The table has 150,000 to 200,000 clones, approximately 80% seen once; the top ten hold 2% to 3%. CDR1 is LGHNA, CDR2 YSLEER, per germline. Trimming took 0 bases from V and 3 from J, leaving 9 bases between them. This CDR3 region has 14 residues. Sequenced material: PBMCs. This chain joins TRBV4-3 and TRBJ2-7; possible D gene TRBD1, 5 bases. This TCR came from a woman aged 40 to 50 in good health and CMV-seropositive. CDR3 sequence reads: CASSQDLGDYEQYF. The CDR3 bases are TGCGCCAGCAGCCAAGATCTAGGGGACTACGAGCAGTACTTC.